These 8 T cell receptor beta chains share one sample of origin, sequenced in a study of read filtering for tumor transcriptome and immune sequencing. This library used roughly 400 ng RNA and molecular barcoded adaptors spanning alpha/delta and beta/gamma chains. TCRdb ran MiXCR on the reads and lists one entry per CDR3 protein. This sample has around 38,000 distinct CDR3 sequences, with roughly 15% found just once. Input material: a population of CD138-negative cells sorted from bone marrow. The receptors were sampled from a donor aged 40 or over with multiple myeloma.

This clonotype occurred many times. The V gene is TRBV20-1, the J gene TRBJ2-1, with TRBD2 identical over 10 bases. Trimming at V came to 3 bases and at J to 3 bases, leaving 14 bases not matched to a gene. The germline CDR1 and CDR2 sequences are DFQATT and SNEGSKA (reference sequence). CDR3 length: 18 residues. The CDR3 here is CSARPGTAIAGGYNEQFF. CDR3 sequence (DNA): TGCAGTGCTAGGCCCGGGACAGCTATAGCGGGAGGCTACAATGAGCAGTTCTTC.

This clonotype was counted at least ten times. CDR3 DNA: TGCGCCAGCAGCTTGGACGGCGGGAGCTACAATGAGCAGTTCTTC. Protein: CASSLDGGSYNEQFF. The rearrangement links TRBV5-1 to TRBJ2-1, with 7 positions matching TRBD2. Trimming at V came to 0 bases and at J to 3 bases, leaving 3 bases not matched to a gene. CDR1 and CDR2 from the germline V gene are SGHRS and YFSETQ. This CDR3 region has 15 residues. Combining the CDR3 with reference TRBV5-1 and TRBJ2-1 gives the whole variable domain KAGVTQTPRYLIKTRGQQVTLSCSPISGHRSVSWYQQTPGQGLQFLFEYFSETQRNKGNFPGRFSGRQFSNSRSEMNVSTLELGDSALYLCASSLDGGSYNEQFFGPGTRLTVL.

This clonotype was found many times. The rearrangement joins TRBV7-2 to TRBJ2-3; D uncertain. CDR1 and CDR2 from the germline V gene are SGHTA and FQGNSA. The CDR3 has 13 amino acids. V dropped 2 bases and J dropped 4 bases, with 7 bases sitting between them. The CDR3: CASSLQASDTQYF. The CDR3 DNA sequence: TGTGCCAGCAGCTTACAAGCGTCAGATACGCAGTATTTT. The full variable domain, rest sourced from reference TRBV7-2 and TRBJ2-3, is GAGVSQSPSNKVTEKGKDVELRCDPISGHTALYWYRQSLGQGLEFLIYFQGNSAPDKSGLPSDRFSAERTGGSVSTLTIQRTQQEDSAVYLCASSLQASDTQYFGPGTRLTVL.

As regards this clonotype: A much larger clone differs by one base, so this may be a read error. The rearrangement uses TRBV29-1 and TRBJ2-7; 8 positions match TRBD2. The CDR3 sequence is 14 residues long. CDR1 is SQVTM and CDR2 is ANQGSEA in the germline V gene. J was trimmed by 3 bases and V by 1 base; bases with no gene match: 5. CDR3 amino acids: CSVEAASGHYEQYF. CDR3 DNA: TGCAGCGTTGAAGCGGCTAGCGGGCACTACGAGCAGTACTTC.

The table lists this clonotype with a few counts. Being one base from a much bigger clone, this may be a read error. The gene calls are TRBV30 and TRBJ2-6; TRBD2 aligns across 7 bases. The germline CDR1 and CDR2 sequences are GTSNPN and SVGIG (reference sequence). The CDR3 has 15 amino acids. The CDR3 protein is CAWSVAGSGPNVLTF. In DNA form, the CDR3 reads TGTGCCTGGAGTGTAGCGGGATCTGGGCCCAACGTCCTGACTTTC.

Many counts were recorded for this clonotype. The genes are TRBV29-1 and TRBJ2-3; D is undetermined. V was clipped by 3 bases and J by 0 bases, with 10 bases between them. This CDR3 has 14 amino acids. The germline gives CDR1 SQVTM, CDR2 ANQGSEA. This chain's CDR3 is CSVDKAASTDTQYF. For the CDR3, the DNA is TGCAGCGTTGACAAGGCGGCGAGCACAGATACGCAGTATTTT.

Many counts were recorded for this clonotype. The V gene is TRBV12-3 or TRBV12-4, the J gene TRBJ2-7; 7 bases fit TRBD2. With 3 bases clipped from V and 7 bases from J, the junction kept 21 bases outside the gene matches. This CDR3 spans 18 amino acids. The DNA for the CDR3 is TGTGCCAGCAGTTTTTCGGCTAGCGGCAGCCTGATTCTACGGGAGCAGTACTTC. Protein sequence: CASSFSASGSLILREQYF.

In this sample, this clonotype turned up many times. This chain uses TRBV20-1 with TRBJ1-5, with a tentative D call TRBD1 (5 bases). Germline CDR1 DFQATT, CDR2 SNEGSKA (reference sequence). Trimming pared 0 bases from V and 0 bases from J, leaving 18 bases between. The CDR3 extends over 18 amino acids. For the CDR3, the DNA is TGCAGTGCTAGAGATCGAAGGGGAACGGCCCTTAGCAATCAGCCCCAGCATTTT. Protein sequence: CSARDRRGTALSNQPQHF.